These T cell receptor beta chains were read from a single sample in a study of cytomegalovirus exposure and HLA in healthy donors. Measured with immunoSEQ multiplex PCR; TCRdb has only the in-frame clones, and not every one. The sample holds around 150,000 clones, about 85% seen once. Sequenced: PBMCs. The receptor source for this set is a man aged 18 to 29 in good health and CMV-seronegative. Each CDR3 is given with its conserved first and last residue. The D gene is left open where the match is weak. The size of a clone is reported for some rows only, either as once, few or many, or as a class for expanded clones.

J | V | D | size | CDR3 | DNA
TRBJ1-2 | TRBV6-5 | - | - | CASTLRGPGSEGYTF | TGTGCCAGCACCCTAAGGGGCCCCGGTTCAGAGGGCTACACCTTC
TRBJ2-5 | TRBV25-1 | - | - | CASGVAGPWETQYF | TGTGCCAGCGGAGTGGCAGGGCCTTGGGAGACCCAGTACTTC
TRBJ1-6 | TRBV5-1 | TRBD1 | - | CASSWGTGDNSPLHF | TGCGCCAGCAGCTGGGGGACAGGGGATAATTCACCCCTCCACTTT
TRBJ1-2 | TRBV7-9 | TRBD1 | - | CASSLARGPVYGYTF | TGTGCCAGCAGCTTGGCCAGGGGGCCGGTTTATGGCTACACCTTC
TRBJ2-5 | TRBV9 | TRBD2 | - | CASSVSGGARAETQYF | TGTGCCAGCAGCGTGAGCGGGGGGGCCCGGGCGGAGACCCAGTACTTC
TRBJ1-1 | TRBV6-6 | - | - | CASHRAGTEAFF | TGTGCCAGCCACAGGGCAGGGACTGAAGCTTTCTTT
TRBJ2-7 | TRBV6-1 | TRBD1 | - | CASSEAGQGDEQYF | TGTGCCAGCAGTGAAGCGGGACAGGGTGACGAGCAGTACTTC
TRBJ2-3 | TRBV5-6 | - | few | CASLGEADTQYF | TGTGCCAGCCTGGGAGAGGCAGATACGCAGTATTTT
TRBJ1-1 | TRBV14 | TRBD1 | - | CASSPQGWNTEAFF | TGTGCCAGCAGCCCACAGGGGTGGAACACTGAAGCTTTCTTT
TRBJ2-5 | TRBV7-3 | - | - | CASSLRHRDQETQYF | TGTGCCAGCAGCTTAAGGCACAGGGACCAAGAGACCCAGTACTTC
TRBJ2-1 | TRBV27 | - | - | CASSSGRYNEQFF | TGTGCCAGCAGTTCCGGGAGATACAATGAGCAGTTCTTC
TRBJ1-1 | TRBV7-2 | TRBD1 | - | CASSPGQGNTEAFF | TGTGCCAGCAGTCCGGGACAGGGGAACACTGAAGCTTTCTTT
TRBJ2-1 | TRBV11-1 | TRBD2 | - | CASSSGTSSRNEQFF | TGTGCCAGCAGCTCCGGGACTAGCTCCCGCAATGAGCAGTTCTTC
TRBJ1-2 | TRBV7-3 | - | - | CASSYNQGGGYTF | TGTGCCAGCAGCTATAATCAGGGAGGTGGCTACACCTTC
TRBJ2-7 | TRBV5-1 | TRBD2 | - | CASSLLGGSSYEQYF | TGCGCCAGCAGCTTGCTGGGCGGGAGCTCCTACGAGCAGTACTTC
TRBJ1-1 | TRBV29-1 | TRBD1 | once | CSVDDRVKTEAFF | TGCAGCGTTGATGACAGGGTAAAGACTGAAGCTTTCTTT
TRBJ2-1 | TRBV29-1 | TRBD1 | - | CSVNRGPNEQFF | TGCAGCGTTAACAGGGGGCCAAATGAGCAGTTCTTC
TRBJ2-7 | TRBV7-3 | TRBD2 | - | CASSPTSGVYEQYF | TGTGCCAGCAGCCCGACTAGCGGAGTCTACGAGCAGTACTTC
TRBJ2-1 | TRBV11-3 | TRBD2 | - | CASSFGGGDNEQFF | TGTGCCAGCAGCTTCGGGGGGGGCGACAATGAGCAGTTCTTC